This is a list of T cell receptor beta chains from one sample in a study of T cells in Graves' hyperthyroidism and ophthalmopathy. TCRdb re-called the multiplex PCR reads through MiXCR, storing one row per CDR3 protein. In the table there are about 420,000 distinct CDR3 sequences, roughly an eighth of which are singletons. What was sequenced was blood. The receptors come from a woman aged 18-29 years with Graves' hyperthyroidism. The conserved cysteine and the conserved F or W are not part of the CDR3 here. A D gene is named only where the DNA matches it firmly.

D gene: TRBD1
V gene: TRBV2
CDR3 length: 14
CDR3 protein: ASRLSGTGGTGELF

D gene: NA
V gene: TRBV20-1
CDR3 length: 11
CDR3 protein: SARFGVNEKLF

D gene: NA
V gene: TRBV7-2
CDR3 length: 13
CDR3 protein: ASSLRTPTPGELF

D gene: NA
V gene: TRBV5-1
CDR3 length: 12
CDR3 protein: ASSDSPGPDTQY

D gene: TRBD2
V gene: TRBV7-3
CDR3 length: 13
CDR3 protein: ASSPLAGAAYEQY

D gene: TRBD2
V gene: TRBV27
CDR3 length: 13
CDR3 protein: ASSFRREGFYEQY

D gene: NA
V gene: TRBV6-1
CDR3 length: 11
CDR3 protein: ASSNAGSDTQY

D gene: NA
V gene: TRBV18
CDR3 length: 12
CDR3 protein: ASSLRTDSMSYT

D gene: TRBD1
V gene: TRBV5-1
CDR3 length: 14
CDR3 protein: ASSLAPGQGPYEQY

D gene: NA
V gene: TRBV30
CDR3 length: 13
CDR3 protein: AWNSGQYSGNTIY

D gene: TRBD2
V gene: TRBV24-1
CDR3 length: 16
CDR3 protein: ATSEAVLAGAIYNEQF

D gene: NA
V gene: TRBV28
CDR3 length: 12
CDR3 protein: ASSSDPSEETQY

D gene: NA
V gene: TRBV29-1
CDR3 length: 11
CDR3 protein: SVGRRGNTEAF

D gene: TRBD1
V gene: TRBV28
CDR3 length: 15
CDR3 protein: ASSLIEGATTNEKLF

D gene: NA
V gene: TRBV3-1
CDR3 length: 11
CDR3 protein: ASSQVPTDTQY

D gene: NA
V gene: TRBV6-1
CDR3 length: 13
CDR3 protein: ASSQITLGRSEQF

D gene: NA
V gene: TRBV5-1
CDR3 length: 14
CDR3 protein: ASSQGDLINTDTQY

D gene: TRBD1
V gene: TRBV18
CDR3 length: 14
CDR3 protein: ASSPRQGPEPGELF

D gene: TRBD2
V gene: TRBV29-1
CDR3 length: 12
CDR3 protein: SVVSLAGADTQY

D gene: TRBD2
V gene: TRBV6-1
CDR3 length: 15
CDR3 protein: ASSERASGSIYNEQF

D gene: NA
V gene: TRBV6-1
CDR3 length: 9
CDR3 protein: ASSDDQPQH

D gene: TRBD1
V gene: TRBV5-1
CDR3 length: 13
CDR3 protein: ASSLPGQGYEKLF

D gene: TRBD2
V gene: TRBV4-1
CDR3 length: 18
CDR3 protein: ASSQHMVVAGGSSYNEQF

D gene: TRBD2
V gene: TRBV7-3
CDR3 length: 14
CDR3 protein: ASSLTEAGGADTQY

D gene: NA
V gene: TRBV2
CDR3 length: 10
CDR3 protein: ASSAENSEQF

D gene: TRBD1
V gene: TRBV12-3/TRBV12-4
CDR3 length: 12
CDR3 protein: ASRGTGVNTEAF

D gene: TRBD1
V gene: TRBV3-1
CDR3 length: 11
CDR3 protein: ASSPGGKNIQY

D gene: NA
V gene: TRBV30
CDR3 length: 8
CDR3 protein: AWSREDAF

D gene: TRBD2
V gene: TRBV3-1
CDR3 length: 12
CDR3 protein: ASSSGGGTGELF

D gene: NA
V gene: TRBV24-1
CDR3 length: 13
CDR3 protein: ATSLDLGQRYEQY

D gene: NA
V gene: TRBV18
CDR3 length: 13
CDR3 protein: ASSRTGDINTEAF

D gene: TRBD2
V gene: TRBV6-1
CDR3 length: 14
CDR3 protein: ASRRLAGGGYNEQF

D gene: NA
V gene: TRBV27
CDR3 length: 12
CDR3 protein: ASSLRSLRDKRY

D gene: NA
V gene: TRBV4-2
CDR3 length: 16
CDR3 protein: ASSQDPGQSSYNSPLH

D gene: TRBD1
V gene: TRBV12-3/TRBV12-4
CDR3 length: 12
CDR3 protein: ASSLGTGHQPQH

D gene: NA
V gene: TRBV12-3/TRBV12-4
CDR3 length: 10
CDR3 protein: ASSGSLGPQH

D gene: NA
V gene: TRBV28
CDR3 length: 13
CDR3 protein: ASSFLKSSVYGYT

D gene: NA
V gene: TRBV30
CDR3 length: 13
CDR3 protein: AWSVLGPEDAKLF

D gene: NA
V gene: TRBV30
CDR3 length: 11
CDR3 protein: AWSVQGNQPQH

D gene: NA
V gene: TRBV18
CDR3 length: 11
CDR3 protein: ASSPDSGYGYT

D gene: TRBD1
V gene: TRBV6-2/TRBV6-3
CDR3 length: 13
CDR3 protein: ASSVPDRVLHEQY

D gene: TRBD2
V gene: TRBV11-2
CDR3 length: 14
CDR3 protein: ASSLGTTGTNYEQY

D gene: NA
V gene: TRBV6-1
CDR3 length: 12
CDR3 protein: ASSPTKRGQPQH

D gene: NA
V gene: TRBV3-1
CDR3 length: 15
CDR3 protein: ASSQVGLSVSGNTIY